The entry below describes one T cell receptor beta chain. This clonotype has a count of ten or more. Its target antigen remains unknown. Base qualities were left out, and no much larger clone turns up one base away. CDR1 and CDR2, per the germline V gene (reference sequence), are DFQATT and SNEGSKA. The germline ends are 17 bases apart after V is trimmed by 5 bases and J by 0 bases. The CDR3 contains 16 residues, cysteine and phenylalanine counted. Of the read, only the CDR3 DNA is kept; its 48 bases are in frame from base 1. These data are taken from a study of T cells after yellow fever vaccination (dated by TCRdb to the late 2010s). With respect to the entire study: The SMART-Seq v4 Ultra Low Input RNA kit was used to prepare libraries from fractions with low cell numbers. Blood was collected at multiple timepoints before and after primary and secondary immunization, and bulk PBMC replicates and cell subsets were isolated. To follow T-cell clones before and after both primary and booster YFV17D yellow fever vaccination, bulk TCR alpha and beta repertoires underwent longitudinal sequencing. Two healthy male donors made up the cohort, one aged 18 to 29 years and the other aged 30 to 39 years.

Data came from an Illumina NovaSeq 6000. TCR cDNA was synthesized by 5'RACE template switching, through which a universal primer site and unique molecular identifiers were introduced. Priming of cDNA synthesis was performed from both the TCR alpha and TCR beta constant segments. Library amplification used two PCR steps, and the second PCR step added sample barcodes and sequencing adapters. Sequencing of libraries was done on Illumina HiSeq 2500 (2x100 bp) or NovaSeq (2x150 bp). In the original analysis: Demultiplexing of reads and collapsing into UMI consensus sequences were performed with MIGEC, and V(D)J alignment was carried out with MiXCR. Clonotypes responding to the vaccine were identified with edgeR on replicate PBMC samples, with the criteria of FDR below 0.01 and a log2 fold change above 5 up to day 15. CD4 or CD8 identity was assigned to each bulk clonotype according to whether the clonotype was present at higher abundance in the sequenced CD4 repertoire or the sequenced CD8 repertoire. TCRdb itself trimmed the public reads at Q25 with fastp, ran MiXCR and retained productive beta chains. A single entry per CDR3 protein holds the most common genes and DNA from its merged rows. The V and J calls follow TCRdb's processing rather than the paper's. The sample contains 200,000 to 300,000 distinct CDR3 sequences, more than 3.5% of them found a single time. The top ten clones comprise around 19% of the sample.

Summary of the overall study and its limitations: A small share of clonotypes was detected in both CD4 and CD8 compartments, with the overlap likely arising from convergent recombination. After the booster, most of the clones that had expanded following primary vaccination were detected again (just under 97% of CD4 and 88% of CD8), which suggests that memory was broadly maintained. Because only two donors were included in the study, the extent to which the findings can be generalized is limited. The secondary T-cell response was weaker than the primary response but faster, peaking on day 5 instead of day 15. FACS-sorted repertoires could contain abundant contaminating clonotypes from the bulk population, so computational filtering was required.

Explained via the paper, the treatment or condition label denotes: live attenuated yellow fever vaccine strain. At each blood-draw timepoint, two biological replicates of bulk PBMCs were collected. PBMCs were isolated from peripheral blood using a standard Ficoll-Paque protocol. TriZol was used to extract RNA from bulk PBMCs, from CD4 and CD8 fractions, and from dextramer-positive and dextramer-negative fractions. This receptor chain uses TRBV20-1 and TRBJ1-5, with no reliable assignment of the D segment. The source was PBMCs, collected 15 days after the yellow fever booster vaccination. The source is a man aged 18 to 35 who received the YFV17D yellow fever vaccine. The CDR3 has the sequence CSAAGPRGYSNQPQHF. DNA sequence: TGCAGTGCTGCGGGTCCTCGGGGATATAGCAATCAGCCCCAGCATTTT.